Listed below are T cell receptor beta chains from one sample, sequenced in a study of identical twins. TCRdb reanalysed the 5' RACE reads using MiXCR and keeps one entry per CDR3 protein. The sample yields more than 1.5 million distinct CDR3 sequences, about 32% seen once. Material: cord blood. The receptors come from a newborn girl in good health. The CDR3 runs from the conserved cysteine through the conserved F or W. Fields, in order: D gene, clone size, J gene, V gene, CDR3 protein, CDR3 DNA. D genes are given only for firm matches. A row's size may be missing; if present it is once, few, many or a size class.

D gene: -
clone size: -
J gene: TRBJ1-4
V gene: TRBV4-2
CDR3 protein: CASSQRTGRLEEKLFF
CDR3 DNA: TGTGCCAGCAGCCAGCGAACAGGGAGGTTAGAAGAAAAACTGTTTTTT

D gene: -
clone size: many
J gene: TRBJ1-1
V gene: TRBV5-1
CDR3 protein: CASSLGSLNTEAFF
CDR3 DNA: TGCGCCAGCAGCTTGGGCTCACTAAACACTGAAGCTTTCTTT

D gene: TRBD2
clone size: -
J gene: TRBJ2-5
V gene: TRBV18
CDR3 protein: CACSPSGREETQYF
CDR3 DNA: TGTGCCTGCTCTCCTAGCGGGAGGGAAGAGACCCAGTACTTC

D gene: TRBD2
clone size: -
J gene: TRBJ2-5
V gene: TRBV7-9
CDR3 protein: CASSLSRRLAGAIETQYF
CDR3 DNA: TGTGCCAGCAGCTTGAGCAGAAGACTAGCGGGAGCAATTGAGACCCAGTACTTC

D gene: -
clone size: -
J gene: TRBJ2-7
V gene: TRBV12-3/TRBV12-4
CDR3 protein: CASSWGPGNEQYF
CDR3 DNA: TGTGCCAGCAGTTGGGGGCCGGGAAACGAGCAGTACTTC

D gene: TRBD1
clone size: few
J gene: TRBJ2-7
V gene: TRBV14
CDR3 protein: CASSQFGTGSYEQYF
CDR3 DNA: TGTGCCAGCAGCCAATTTGGGACAGGGTCCTACGAGCAGTACTTC

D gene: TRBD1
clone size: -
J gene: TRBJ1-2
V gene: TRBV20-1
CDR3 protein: CSAAGTGTGYTF
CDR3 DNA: TGCAGTGCCGCAGGGACAGGGACTGGCTACACCTTC

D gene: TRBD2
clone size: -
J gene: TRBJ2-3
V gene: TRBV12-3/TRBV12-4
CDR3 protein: CASSYLSGRADTQYF
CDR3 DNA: TGTGCCAGCAGTTACCTTAGCGGGAGGGCAGATACGCAGTATTTT

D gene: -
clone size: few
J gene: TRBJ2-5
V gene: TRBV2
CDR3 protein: CASSEIFPADEQYF
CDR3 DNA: TGTGCCAGCAGTGAAATATTCCCGGCCGATGAGCAGTACTTC

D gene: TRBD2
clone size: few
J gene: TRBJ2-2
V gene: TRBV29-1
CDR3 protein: CSVALAGTGTGELFF
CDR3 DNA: TGCAGCGTGGCCTTAGCGGGAACGGGCACCGGGGAGCTGTTTTTT

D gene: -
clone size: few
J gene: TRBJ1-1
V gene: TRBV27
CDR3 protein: CASSITGLLNTEAFF
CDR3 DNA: TGTGCCAGCAGCATAACGGGACTCCTGAACACTGAAGCTTTCTTT

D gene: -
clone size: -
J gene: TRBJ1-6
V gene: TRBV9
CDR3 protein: CASSVSGSFNSPLHF
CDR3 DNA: TGTGCCAGCAGCGTAAGCGGGTCCTTTAATTCACCCCTCCACTTT

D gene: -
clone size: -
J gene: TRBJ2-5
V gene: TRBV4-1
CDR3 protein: CASSILWRETQYF
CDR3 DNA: TGCGCCAGCAGCATACTTTGGAGAGAGACCCAGTACTTC

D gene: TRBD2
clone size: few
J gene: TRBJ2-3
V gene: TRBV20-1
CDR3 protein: CSARASLGGNTDTQYF
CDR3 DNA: TGCAGTGCTAGAGCAAGCCTCGGGGGGAACACAGATACGCAGTATTTT

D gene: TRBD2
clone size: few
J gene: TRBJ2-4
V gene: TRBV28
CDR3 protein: CASSLRLAGYKNIQYF
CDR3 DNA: TGTGCCAGCAGTCTAAGACTAGCGGGCTACAAAAACATTCAGTACTTC

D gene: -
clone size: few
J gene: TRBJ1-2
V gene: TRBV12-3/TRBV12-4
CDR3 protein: CASSLGKAGYTF
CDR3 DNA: TGTGCCAGCAGTTTGGGGAAGGCCGGCTACACCTTC

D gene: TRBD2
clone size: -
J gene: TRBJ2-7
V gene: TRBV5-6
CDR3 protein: CASSFASGPRTYKQYF
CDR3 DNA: TGTGCCAGCAGCTTTGCTAGCGGCCCCAGAACCTACAAGCAGTACTTC

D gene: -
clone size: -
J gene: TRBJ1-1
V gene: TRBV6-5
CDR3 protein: CASSYKGPTEAFF
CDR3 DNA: TGTGCCAGCAGTTATAAGGGGCCCACTGAAGCTTTCTTT

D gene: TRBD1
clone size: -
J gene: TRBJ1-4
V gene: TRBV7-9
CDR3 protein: CASSRNRGEKLFF
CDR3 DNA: TGTGCCAGCAGTAGAAACAGGGGGGAGAAACTGTTTTTT

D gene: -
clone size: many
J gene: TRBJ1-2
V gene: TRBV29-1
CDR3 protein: CSVASGSNYGYTF
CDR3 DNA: TGCAGCGTTGCTAGCGGCTCTAACTATGGCTACACCTTC

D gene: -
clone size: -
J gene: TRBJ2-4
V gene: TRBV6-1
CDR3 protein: CAETRKAKNIQYF
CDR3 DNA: TGTGCCGAAACACGGAAGGCCAAAAACATTCAGTACTTC

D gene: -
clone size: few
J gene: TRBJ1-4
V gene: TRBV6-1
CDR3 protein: CASSEEATNEKLFF
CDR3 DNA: TGTGCCAGCAGTGAAGAAGCAACTAATGAAAAACTGTTTTTT

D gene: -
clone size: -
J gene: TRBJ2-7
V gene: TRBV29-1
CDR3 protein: CSVEDPDSGYEQYF
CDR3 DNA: TGCAGCGTTGAAGATCCGGACAGCGGATACGAGCAGTACTTC

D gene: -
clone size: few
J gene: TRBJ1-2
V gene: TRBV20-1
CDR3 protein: CSARAGSGSYGYTF
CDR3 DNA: TGCAGTGCTAGAGCGGGGAGTGGTAGCTATGGCTACACCTTC

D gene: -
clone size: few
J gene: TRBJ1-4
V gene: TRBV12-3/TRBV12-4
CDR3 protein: CASSIMEGTNEKLFF
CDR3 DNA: TGTGCCAGCAGTATCATGGAGGGGACTAATGAAAAACTGTTTTTT

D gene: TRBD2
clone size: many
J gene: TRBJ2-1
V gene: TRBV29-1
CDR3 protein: CSVLRTSGYNEQFF
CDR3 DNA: TGCAGCGTTTTAAGGACTAGCGGATACAATGAGCAGTTCTTC

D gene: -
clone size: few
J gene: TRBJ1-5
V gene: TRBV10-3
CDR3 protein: CAISAGLDQPQHF
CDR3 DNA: TGTGCCATCAGTGCAGGCTTGGATCAGCCCCAGCATTTT

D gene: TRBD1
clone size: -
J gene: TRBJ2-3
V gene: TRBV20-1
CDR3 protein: CSAISQGASTDTQYF
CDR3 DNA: TGCAGTGCAATATCCCAGGGGGCAAGCACAGATACGCAGTATTTT

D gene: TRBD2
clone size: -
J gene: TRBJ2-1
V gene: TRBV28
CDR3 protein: CASSQRLAGGPYNEQFF
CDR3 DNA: TGTGCCAGCAGTCAAAGACTAGCGGGAGGTCCCTACAATGAGCAGTTCTTC

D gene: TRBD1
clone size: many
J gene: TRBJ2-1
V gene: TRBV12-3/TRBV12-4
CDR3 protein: CASSSRDRGSYNEQFF
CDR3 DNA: TGTGCCAGCAGTTCCAGAGACAGGGGGTCTTACAATGAGCAGTTCTTC

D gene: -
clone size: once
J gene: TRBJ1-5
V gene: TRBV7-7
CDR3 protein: CASSSGKGQPQHF
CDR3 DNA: TGTGCCAGCAGCTCAGGGAAGGGACAGCCCCAGCATTTT

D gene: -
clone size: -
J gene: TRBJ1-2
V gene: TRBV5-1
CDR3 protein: CASHLGTGSLGYGYTF
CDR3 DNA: TGCGCCAGCCATTTAGGTACCGGATCATTGGGCTATGGCTACACCTTC

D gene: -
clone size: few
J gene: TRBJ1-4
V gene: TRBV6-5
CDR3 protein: CASSRDTAPNEKLFF
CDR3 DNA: TGTGCCAGCAGTCGGGACACGGCGCCAAATGAAAAACTGTTTTTT

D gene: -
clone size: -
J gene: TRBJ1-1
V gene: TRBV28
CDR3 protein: CASTSWDTEAFF
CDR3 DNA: TGTGCCAGCACCTCTTGGGACACTGAAGCTTTCTTT